This T cell receptor beta chain derives from a study of blood T cell repertoires in COVID-19. Study-level background: Acute-phase and convalescent COVID-19 samples originated in the United States, Italy and Spain.

Per the germline V gene, CDR1 is SGHDT and CDR2 is YYEEEE. Trimming cost V 0 bases and J 2 bases, with 18 bases left between them. This CDR3 comprises 17 residues. Per the original methods: Counts of nucleated cells, estimated from reference gene primer amplification, were obtained. Here immunoSEQ multiplex PCR was the method, and the copy in TCRdb shows in-frame clones only, minus some. The DNA gave D and trimming, while V, J and clone size come from that table. The data contain hundreds of thousands of clones, about 86% of them singletons. The study drew participants aged about 18 to 89 years from roughly 25 US areas. Participants' own reports of clinical history determined their cohort assignment.

The chain is built from TRBV5-6 and TRBJ2-7; tentative D call: TRBD2 (6 bases). The sequence was collected from a woman aged 30 to 39 who had been exposed to COVID-19. The material sequenced was PBMCs or T cells enriched from blood (not recorded which). DNA for the CDR3: TGTGCCAGCAGCTTGGGTACCAGCGGAGGGAGACCCTACGAGCAGTACTTC. This encodes CASSLGTSGGRPYEQYF.